The 32 T cell receptor beta chains reported below all come from one sample, sequenced in a study of stem cell transplantation in POMP-related autoinflammatory disease. Assay: immunoSEQ multiplex PCR; the TCRdb copy retains only in-frame clones and omits some. The data hold approximately 4,900 clones, with 92% observed a single time. Material: CD8+ T cells from PBMCs, obtained after stem cell transplantation. The source of these receptors is a human patient with POMP-related autoinflammation and immune dysregulation (PRAID). Some T cells here may be from the graft donor.

V is TRBV28 and J is TRBJ2-7, with D unclear. V shed 7 bases and J shed 4 bases, with 14 bases lying between them. Germline values: CDR1 MDHEN, CDR2 SYDVKM. The CDR3 is 13 residues long. Here the CDR3 DNA reads TGTGCCAGCACCCCCCTAGGAGTTTACGAGCAGTACTTC. Its protein is CASTPLGVYEQYF.

For the CDR3, the DNA is TGTGCCAGCAGCTTAATCACAGGGACTCTTGAAGCTTTCTTT. This translates into CASSLITGTLEAFF. The V call is TRBV11-2, the J call TRBJ1-1; weak D call: TRBD1 (6 bases). The CDR3 is 14 residues long. The V and J ends lost 2 bases and 7 bases respectively, with 14 bases between them. Germline CDR1 SGHAT, CDR2 FQNNGV.

The rearrangement uses TRBV27 and TRBJ2-5; TRBD2 might be the D (6 bases). The CDR3 consists of 14 residues. Germline lookup yields CDR1 MNHEY and CDR2 SMNVEV (reference sequence). V lost 2 bases, J lost 5 bases, and 12 bases lay in between. CDR3 sequence: CASSLRASGETQYF. CDR3 nucleotide sequence: TGTGCCAGCAGTTTAAGAGCCAGCGGGGAGACCCAGTACTTC.

V gene TRBV5-1 combines with J gene TRBJ2-1; TRBD2 is a possible D gene (7 bases). Trimming took 3 bases from V and 8 from J, leaving 21 bases between them. CDR1 is SGHRS and CDR2 is YFSETQ in the germline V gene. The CDR3 has 16 residues. CDR3 DNA: TGCGCCAGCAGCTCAAGAGGGGGACTACCGAAGGATGAGCAGTTCTTC. As protein: CASSSRGGLPKDEQFF.

J is TRBJ2-2 and V is TRBV12-5; the match to TRBD2 covers 9 bases. V trimming: 2 bases; J trimming: 6 bases; junction bases outside the gene matches: 10. Looked up from germline, CDR1 is LGHNT and CDR2 is FRNRAP. The CDR3 runs to 17 residues. CDR3 in amino acids: CASGLLGGSGSPGELFF. The DNA of the CDR3 is TGTGCTAGTGGTTTGCTTGGTGGTAGCGGGAGCCCCGGGGAGCTGTTTTTT.

The rearrangement links TRBV19 to TRBJ2-1; 8 bases are shared with TRBD2. This CDR3 region has 15 residues. The trim removed 3 bases at V and 2 bases at J, leaving 3 bases unmatched. In germline, CDR1 is LNHDA, CDR2 SQIVND (reference sequence). The CDR3 here is CASSMAGGPYNEQFF. The CDR3 DNA reads as TGTGCCAGTAGTATGGCGGGAGGCCCCTACAATGAGCAGTTCTTC. Full variable domain (outside the CDR3, taken from reference TRBV19 and TRBJ2-1): DGGITQSPKYLFRKEGQNVTLSCEQNLNHDAMYWYRQDPGQGLRLIYYSQIVNDFQKGDIAEGYSVSREKKESFPLTVTSAQKNPTAFYLCASSMAGGPYNEQFFGPGTRLTVL.

This chain uses TRBV2 with TRBJ2-7, with D hard to call. Germline V gene lookup returns CDR1 SNHLY and CDR2 FYNNEI. The CDR3 has 14 residues. V gave up 2 bases and J gave up 0 bases, with 8 bases separating them. The CDR3 protein is CASSETESSYEQYF. In DNA, the CDR3 is TGTGCCAGCAGTGAAACAGAATCCTCCTACGAGCAGTACTTC.

V is TRBV18 and J is TRBJ2-1; TRBD2 agrees at 8 bases. V shed 3 bases, J shed 7 bases, and the junction held 8 bases outside the gene matches. Germline loops: CDR1 KGHSH, CDR2 LQKENI. The CDR3 has 15 residues. The CDR3, as DNA: TGTGCCAGCTCACCGGCACCGGGAGGGCCTAATGAGCAGTTCTTC. Protein sequence: CASSPAPGGPNEQFF.

This clone was found once. V gene TRBV7-9 combines with J gene TRBJ2-7; the match to TRBD1 covers 12 bases. V lost 1 base, J lost 3 bases, and 4 bases stayed unmatched. CDR1 is SEHNR and CDR2 is FQNEAQ in the germline V gene (reference sequence). The CDR3 spans 16 residues. The CDR3 DNA sequence: TGTGCCAGCAGCTTAGAGGGACAGGGGGCATACTACGAGCAGTACTTC. Translating it yields CASSLEGQGAYYEQYF.

The sample holds a few counts of this clone. This chain connects TRBV28 to TRBJ1-5; tentatively, D is TRBD1 (6 bases). Trimming left V 1 base short and J 6 bases short, with 10 bases between. The CDR3 contains 14 residues. The germline CDR1 and CDR2 sequences are MDHEN and SYDVKM. CDR3 in DNA: TGTGCCAGCAGTTTATTGGCAGGGGTTCAGCCCCAGCATTTT. This encodes CASSLLAGVQPQHF.

The rearrangement joins TRBV5-4 to TRBJ2-7, with 9 bases matching TRBD2. CDR1 and CDR2 (germline): SGHNT, YYREEE (reference sequence). CDR3 length: 16 residues. V trimming: 1 base; J trimming: 2 bases; junction bases outside the gene matches: 7. The CDR3 region has the DNA TGTGCCAGCAGCTTGCGTGGCGGGAGGGCGACCTACGAGCAGTACTTC. Residues: CASSLRGGRATYEQYF.

The gene calls are TRBV3-1 (or the pseudogene TRBV3-2) and TRBJ2-2; the match to TRBD2 covers 7 bases. Per germline, CDR1 LGHDT and CDR2 YNNKEL (reference sequence). The ends lost 2 bases at V and 3 bases at J; junction bases unmatched: 6. The CDR3 runs 16 residues. CDR3 in amino acids: CASSQLAEGYTGELFF. The CDR3 coding sequence is TGTGCCAGCAGCCAACTAGCGGAGGGGTACACCGGGGAGCTGTTTTTT.

The CDR3 DNA reads TGCGCCAGCAGCCAAGGGAACGAGCAGTACTTC. Protein: CASSQGNEQYF. The gene calls are TRBV4-1 and TRBJ2-7; unclear D gene. The V end was cut by 1 base, the J end by 5 bases, with 3 bases between. Germline CDR1 is MGHRA and CDR2 is YSYEKL. The CDR3 sequence is 11 residues long.

This chain joins TRBV11-3 and TRBJ2-7, with D tentatively TRBD2 (6 bases). Germline lookup yields CDR1 SGHNT and CDR2 YENEEA. The CDR3 runs 16 residues. V was shortened by 1 base and J by 0 bases, with 13 bases between the two germline ends. CDR3 amino acids: CASSLVEGPLSYEQYF. CDR3 DNA: TGTGCCAGCAGCTTAGTGGAGGGACCTCTCTCCTACGAGCAGTACTTC.

The rearrangement joins TRBV5-4 to TRBJ1-5; D is undetermined. This CDR3 contains 13 residues. Germline V gene lookup returns CDR1 SGHNT and CDR2 YYREEE (reference sequence). V was shortened by 3 bases and J by 5 bases, with 9 bases between the two germline ends. As DNA, the CDR3 is TGTGCCAGCAGCTCACTCCCGGATCAGCCCCAGCATTTT. Protein product: CASSSLPDQPQHF.

The chain is built from TRBV3-1 (or the pseudogene TRBV3-2) and TRBJ2-2; D gene unclear. This CDR3 region has 13 residues. CDR1 LGHDT and CDR2 YNNKEL come from the germline V gene (reference sequence). V shed 4 bases and J shed 3 bases, with 6 bases lying between them. CDR3 DNA: TGTGCCAGCAGCCCCATTTACACCGGGGAGCTGTTTTTT. This encodes CASSPIYTGELFF.

This clone appeared a single time. The V call is TRBV5-1, the J call TRBJ2-5, with 10 bases that match TRBD1. V was clipped by 3 bases and J by 4 bases; unmatched bases: 12. The CDR3 runs 17 residues. Germline-derived CDR1 and CDR2 are SGHRS and YFSETQ. For the CDR3, the DNA is TGCGCCAGCAGCTGGTCCGGGACAGGGGTTTCGGGAGAGACCCAGTACTTC. Its protein is CASSWSGTGVSGETQYF.

J is TRBJ1-1 and V is TRBV27; TRBD1 aligns across 10 bases. V shed 3 bases and J 8 bases; nucleotides not matched to a gene: 3. Germline V lookup: CDR1 MNHEY, CDR2 SMNVEV (reference sequence). This CDR3 has 13 amino acids. CDR3 region: CASSFAGQGEAFF. CDR3 sequence (DNA): TGTGCCAGCAGTTTTGCGGGACAGGGGGAAGCTTTCTTT.

The V gene is TRBV30, the J gene TRBJ1-1; the match to TRBD1 covers 10 bases. The CDR3 consists of 15 residues. Germline-derived CDR1 and CDR2 are GTSNPN and SVGIG (reference sequence). V was clipped by 8 bases and J by 5 bases; unmatched bases: 14. The CDR3, as DNA: TGTGCCCGGCGTGGGGGACAGGGGACATCGACTGAAGCTTTCTTT. Protein product: CARRGGQGTSTEAFF.

V usage is TRBV7-2 and J usage is TRBJ1-1; D not resolved. Germline CDR1 and CDR2: SGHTA and FQGNSA. With 0 bases removed from V and 0 bases from J, the gap between germline ends came to 8 bases. The CDR3 is made up of 15 amino acids. CDR3 nucleotide sequence: TGTGCCAGCAGCTTAGCACACCGATTGAACACTGAAGCTTTCTTT. The encoded protein is CASSLAHRLNTEAFF.

The chain couples TRBV27 to TRBJ2-7; no clear D gene. This CDR3 has 13 amino acids. Germline V lookup: CDR1 MNHEY, CDR2 SMNVEV (reference sequence). V lost 6 bases, J lost 1 base, and 10 bases lay in between. The CDR3 loop is CASSPLISYEQYF. CDR3 sequence (DNA): TGTGCCAGCAGCCCACTTATATCCTACGAGCAGTACTTC.

The rearrangement uses TRBV6-4 and TRBJ1-6; D remains unclear. The CDR3 has 13 residues. Germline V lookup: CDR1 MRHNA, CDR2 SNTAGT. V was trimmed by 3 bases and J by 9 bases, leaving 9 bases between them. Here the CDR3 reads CASSDSLGSPLHF. The CDR3 DNA reads as TGTGCCAGCAGTGATAGCCTCGGTTCACCCCTCCACTTT.

This sequence joins TRBV13 and TRBJ2-1; D not resolved. The CDR3 totals 11 residues. Trimming took off 5 bases at V and 5 bases at J, with 4 bases between the two ends. Germline CDR1 and CDR2: PRHDT and FYEKMQ (reference sequence). This CDR3 is CASSTNNEQFF. The CDR3 DNA is TGTGCCAGCAGCACTAACAATGAGCAGTTCTTC.

The rearrangement joins TRBV6-5 to TRBJ2-3; the D gene is possibly TRBD2 (5 bases). CDR1 MNHEY and CDR2 SVGAGI come from the germline V gene. V was pared by 2 bases and J by 6 bases, with 15 bases between. The CDR3 sequence is 15 residues long. The CDR3 loop is CASSYPPLGGDTQYF. The CDR3 region has the DNA TGTGCCAGCAGTTACCCGCCCCTAGGCGGGGATACGCAGTATTTT.

The chain couples TRBV9 to TRBJ2-6; D ambiguous. In germline, CDR1 is SGDLS, CDR2 YYNGEE. The ends were cut back, 0 bases at V and 0 bases at J, with 4 bases in the middle. This CDR3 has 15 residues. Written as DNA, the CDR3 is TGTGCCAGCAGCGTAGACTTCTCTGGGGCCAACGTCCTGACTTTC. Translation gives CASSVDFSGANVLTF.

The chain links TRBV9 to TRBJ1-2; maybe TRBD1 (5 bases). This CDR3 contains 14 residues. V shed 0 bases and J shed 5 bases, with 11 bases lying between them. The V gene's germline CDR1 is SGDLS and CDR2 YYNGEE. The CDR3 sequence: CASSVATEKYGYTF. The CDR3 nucleotides are TGTGCCAGCAGCGTAGCGACAGAGAAATATGGCTACACCTTC.

The V and J genes are TRBV27 and TRBJ2-1; no clear D gene. Germline lookup yields CDR1 MNHEY and CDR2 SMNVEV (reference sequence). The V end was cut by 3 bases, the J end by 2 bases, with 11 bases between. This CDR3 is 15 amino acids long. The DNA for the CDR3 is TGTGCCAGCAGTTTCGGACCCCCGCCCTACAATGAGCAGTTCTTC. Translated, it gives CASSFGPPPYNEQFF.

The rearrangement links TRBV6-5 to TRBJ2-1; D call uncertain. CDR3 size: 13 residues. Between the trimmed V and J ends, which lost 2 bases and 5 bases, there was a span of 7 bases. CDR1 is MNHEY, CDR2 SVGAGI, per germline. The CDR3 DNA is TGTGCCAGCAGTTACGGCAGAAACAATGAGCAGTTCTTC. Translated: CASSYGRNNEQFF.

The genes are TRBV10-3 and TRBJ2-3, with 8 nucleotides matching TRBD2. V was pared by 6 bases and J by 0 bases, with 11 bases of the junction left unmatched. The CDR3 has 17 residues. Germline lookup yields CDR1 ENHRY and CDR2 SYGVKD. As DNA, the CDR3 is TGTGCCATCAGCAGTCCCCAGCGGGAGACTAGCACAGATACGCAGTATTTT. Protein: CAISSPQRETSTDTQYF.

J is TRBJ2-2 and V is TRBV7-9; 7 positions agree with TRBD1. The CDR3 consists of 17 residues. The germline V gene encodes CDR1 SEHNR and CDR2 FQNEAQ (reference sequence). The junction had 18 bases not matched to a gene; V was cut back by 1 base and J by 13 bases. The CDR3 is CASSLVAAGTVHGVLFF. For the CDR3, the DNA is TGTGCCAGCAGCTTAGTAGCCGCCGGGACAGTCCACGGAGTGCTGTTTTTT.

This chain's CDR3 is CSSETWLAGDTDTQYF. For the CDR3, the DNA is TGCAGCTCCGAAACTTGGCTAGCGGGAGACACAGATACGCAGTATTTT. V and J are TRBV29-1 and TRBJ2-3, with TRBD2 matching 10 bases. This CDR3 contains 16 residues. The V gene's germline CDR1 is SQVTM and CDR2 ANQGSEA. Losses at the gene ends were 8 bases for V and 2 bases for J; bases not matched to a gene: 13.

The V and J genes are TRBV4-3 and TRBJ2-7, with D unresolved. The germline CDR1 and CDR2 sequences are LGHNA and YSLEER. This CDR3 is built from 15 residues. V was shortened by 0 bases and J by 0 bases, with 9 bases between the two germline ends. CDR3 DNA sequence: TGCGCCAGCAGCCAAGATAAGGGCCGCTCCTACGAGCAGTACTTC. This encodes CASSQDKGRSYEQYF.